The sequence of this T cell receptor beta chain was determined in a study of spatial heterogeneity in lung cancer. This clonotype is deemed medium-sized. Being off target in a library aimed at alpha chains, this beta chain has a size of little meaning. A single record per CDR3 protein comes from TCRdb applying MiXCR to the 5' RACE reads. The sample holds thousands of distinct CDR3 sequences, around 4.8% seen once. The time point is: sample taken at primary tumor resection. Extraction of whole RNA from tumor, nontumor lung or frozen PBMC preceded unsorted sequencing. CDR3 size: 15 residues. V was clipped by 2 bases and J by 3 bases; unmatched bases: 4. CDR1 and CDR2 (germline): SGDLS, YYNGEE.

The source was normal lung tissue next to the tumor, collected at surgery. This sequence was found in a female donor with early-stage non-small cell lung cancer. This rearrangement joins TRBV9 to TRBJ2-3; TRBD2 agrees at 9 bases. This CDR3 reads CASSVGGGATDTQYF. The CDR3, as DNA: TGTGCCAGCAGCGTTGGCGGGGGGGCAACAGATACGCAGTATTTT.